This TCR beta chain is from a study of molecular identifiers for immune sequencing clone quantification. Broader study findings: More than 97% of effector molecules, versus under 1% of naive-cell molecules, belonged to clones above 20 RNA copies.

Germline CDR1 and CDR2: SNHLY and FYNNEI. The CDR3 loop spans 11 amino acids. V dropped 7 bases and J dropped 5 bases, with 6 bases sitting between them. TCRdb used MiXCR to reprocess the PCR reads, holding one entry per CDR3 protein. The sample gives hundreds of thousands of distinct CDR3 sequences, roughly 25% of which show up once; 0.6% to 0.9% is in the top ten. This clonotype was observed at least ten times. No antigen is known for it. This TCR was sampled from a human donor in good health. Some libraries in this study had Jurkat cell RNA spiked in. The chain recombines TRBV2 with TRBJ1-5; D is uncertain. Sequenced input: naive CD8+ T cells from blood, with Jurkat cell RNA spiked in. Regarding subset: FACS-sorted CD8+CD4-CCR7+CD45RA+ naive T cells. CDR3 protein: CASTTDQPQHF. In DNA form, the CDR3 reads TGTGCCAGCACTACGGATCAGCCCCAGCATTTT.